The 22 T cell receptor beta chains presented below share a single source sample, sequenced in a study of early T cells in non-severe SARS-CoV-2 infection. TCRdb fed the 5' RACE reads into MiXCR, producing one record per CDR3 protein. In the table there are roughly 51,000 distinct CDR3 sequences, around 10% of which are singletons. Sequencing was carried out using whole blood. The receptors were sampled from an adult who was a healthcare worker with PCR-confirmed SARS-CoV-2 infection or an uninfected control (not recorded which).

This clonotype was seen at least ten times. J is TRBJ2-7 and V is TRBV4-1, with 7 bases that match TRBD1. Per germline, CDR1 MGHRA and CDR2 YSYEKL. The CDR3 totals 14 residues. Trimming cost V 3 bases and J 0 bases; bases outside gene matches: 2. The CDR3 loop reads CASSQRDSSYEQYF. In DNA form, the CDR3 reads TGCGCCAGCAGCCAGAGGGACAGCTCCTACGAGCAGTACTTC.

This clonotype has ten or more counts. This sequence joins TRBV7-3 and TRBJ2-2; D remains ambiguous. V dropped 2 bases and J dropped 6 bases, with 7 bases sitting between them. CDR1 and CDR2 from the germline V gene are SGHTA and FQGTGA. The CDR3 runs to 13 residues. Here the CDR3 DNA reads TGTGCCAGCAGCTTAGGGCCGGCCGGGGAGCTGTTTTTT. Protein product: CASSLGPAGELFF.

The J gene is TRBJ1-4, the V gene TRBV28; D is possibly TRBD1 (6 bases). This CDR3 contains 15 residues. V was trimmed by 2 bases and J by 4 bases, leaving 11 bases between them. CDR1 is MDHEN and CDR2 is SYDVKM in the germline V gene. CDR3: CASSLIGQNNEKLFF. Here the CDR3 DNA reads TGTGCCAGCAGTTTAATCGGACAGAATAATGAAAAACTGTTTTTT. Full variable domain (outside the CDR3, taken from reference TRBV28 and TRBJ1-4): DVKVTQSSRYLVKRTGEKVFLECVQDMDHENMFWYRQDPGLGLRLIYFSYDVKMKEKGDIPEGYSVSREKKERFSLILESASTNQTSMYLCASSLIGQNNEKLFFGSGTQLSVL.

Only a few counts were recorded for this clonotype. The junction differs from germline at one of its ends, possibly a read error. V is TRBV5-1 and J is TRBJ2-2; D is unclear. Germline CDR1 SGHRS, CDR2 YFSETQ. The CDR3 has 12 amino acids. The CDR3 sequence is CASSLGTEELFF. The CDR3 nucleotides are TGCGCCAGCAGCTTGGGAACCGAGGAGCTGTTTTTT.

This clonotype was recorded a few times. The V call is TRBV11-2, the J call TRBJ2-1; weak D call: TRBD2 (5 bases). V lost 4 bases to trimming and J lost 4 bases, with 8 bases between them. This CDR3 is built from 13 residues. CDR1 is SGHAT and CDR2 is FQNNGV in the germline V gene. CDR3 region: CASSSREYNEQFF. CDR3 DNA: TGTGCCAGCAGCTCAAGGGAGTACAATGAGCAGTTCTTC.

This clonotype was seen more than once but under ten times. This sequence joins TRBV12-3 or TRBV12-4 and TRBJ2-1, with 9 positions matching TRBD2. V trimming: 9 bases; J trimming: 2 bases; junction bases outside the gene matches: 17. The length of the CDR3 is 18 residues. The CDR3 bases are TGTGCCAGGGAACAGGGGCAACTAGCGGGTGGTCCCTACAATGAGCAGTTCTTC. Protein product: CAREQGQLAGGPYNEQFF.

This clonotype came up many times. This sequence joins TRBV28 and TRBJ2-2; TRBD2 agrees at 9 bases. The trim removed 3 bases at V and 7 bases at J, leaving 9 bases unmatched. The CDR3 is 16 residues long. Germline V gene data show CDR1 as MDHEN and CDR2 as SYDVKM. CDR3 coding DNA: TGTGCCAGCAGTTTGCGGCGGGAGGGCCCTGGCGGGGAGCTGTTTTTT. It is translated as CASSLRREGPGGELFF.

This clonotype has a handful of counts. V and J are TRBV11-3 and TRBJ2-3; TRBD2 agrees at 8 bases. With 5 bases clipped from V and 6 bases from J, the junction kept 7 bases outside the gene matches. CDR3 length: 14 residues. Germline-derived CDR1 and CDR2 are SGHNT and YENEEA. CDR3 nucleotide sequence: TGTGCCAGCAGCATCGGGACTAGGGGGGATACGCAGTATTTT. It specifies CASSIGTRGDTQYF.

Turning to this clonotype: This could be a read error, since a much larger clone is one nucleotide away. Here the CDR3 DNA reads TGCGCCAGCAGTAGGGGGGGCCTGACAGTTACGCAGTATTTT. Its protein product is CASSRGGLTVTQYF. V usage is TRBV10-1 and J usage is TRBJ2-3, with D tentatively TRBD2 (7 bases). Per germline, CDR1 WNHNN and CDR2 SYGVQD (reference sequence). The CDR3 consists of 14 residues.

This clonotype appeared many times. The genes are TRBV11-1 and TRBJ2-2, with 10 bases that match TRBD2. Unmatched junction bases numbered 8, after V lost 5 bases and J lost 5 bases. CDR3 length: 16 residues. Germline-derived CDR1 and CDR2 are SGHAT and FQDESV (reference sequence). In DNA form, the CDR3 reads TGTGCCAGCAGCCGTACTAGCGGGAATTTTACCGGGGAGCTGTTTTTT. It translates to CASSRTSGNFTGELFF.

In its sample, this clonotype was seen a few times. The chain combines TRBV12-3 or TRBV12-4 with TRBJ1-1; 7 bases agree with TRBD1. This CDR3 region has 16 residues. The trim removed 6 bases at V and 1 base at J, leaving 11 bases unmatched. The CDR3 sequence: CASSRRRGPTNTEAFF. The CDR3 DNA is TGTGCCAGCAGCCGACGGAGGGGGCCTACGAACACTGAAGCTTTCTTT.

Only a few counts were recorded for this clonotype. The chain couples TRBV6-5 to TRBJ2-3; D ambiguous. The CDR3 sequence is 12 residues long. V was cut by 6 bases and J by 2 bases, with 6 bases left in between. Per germline, CDR1 MNHEY and CDR2 SVGAGI. As DNA, the CDR3 is TGTGCCAGCAGAGCACACACAGATACGCAGTATTTT. Translated, it gives CASRAHTDTQYF.

V usage is TRBV4-1 and J usage is TRBJ2-1; D is possibly TRBD1 or TRBD2 (5 bases each). The V end was cut by 3 bases, the J end by 4 bases, with 13 bases between. The CDR3 consists of 15 residues. Germline V gene lookup returns CDR1 MGHRA and CDR2 YSYEKL. This CDR3 is CASSHIGTMYNEQFF. The CDR3 nucleotides are TGCGCCAGCAGCCACATCGGGACCATGTACAATGAGCAGTTCTTC.

The genes are TRBV5-1 and TRBJ2-3, with 7 bases that match TRBD1. Germline V CDR1 and CDR2: SGHRS, YFSETQ. V gave up 4 bases and J gave up 4 bases; unmatched junction bases: 9. CDR3 length equals 15 residues. The CDR3 DNA is TGCGCCAGCAGCCAAACACAGGGGCCTTCAGATACGCAGTATTTT. It translates to CASSQTQGPSDTQYF.

About this clonotype itself: This may stem from a read error, because a much larger clone lies one nucleotide away. The J gene is TRBJ2-7, the V gene TRBV5-1, with D perhaps TRBD1 (5 bases). This CDR3 is built from 13 residues. CDR1 is SGHRS, CDR2 YFSETQ, per germline. CDR3 sequence: CTSSSNRIYEQYF. The CDR3 coding sequence is TGCACCAGCAGCTCGAACAGGATCTACGAGCAGTACTTC.

V usage is TRBV24-1 and J usage is TRBJ1-2; the D is unclear. The V end lost 3 bases, the J end lost 5 bases, and 6 bases lay between the germline ends. Germline V gives CDR1 KGHDR, CDR2 SFDVKD. This CDR3 spans 12 amino acids. CDR3 sequence: CATSDGRYGYTF. CDR3 nucleotides: TGTGCCACCAGTGATGGCCGGTATGGCTACACCTTC.

At least ten counts were recorded for this clonotype. The chain links TRBV12-3 or TRBV12-4 to TRBJ2-3; D might be TRBD1 or TRBD2, each matching 5 bases. The CDR3 consists of 14 residues. Trimming left V 4 bases short and J 1 base short, with 9 bases between. The CDR3 region has the DNA TGTGCCAGCAGTTGGGACGGGGGCACAGATACGCAGTATTTT. Protein product: CASSWDGGTDTQYF.

This clonotype was recorded a few times. The CDR3 DNA follows: TGTGCCAGCAGCTTTGACGGTCAGCGTTCCTCCACAGATACGCAGTATTTT. It translates to CASSFDGQRSSTDTQYF. The gene calls are TRBV7-2 and TRBJ2-3, with D unresolved. The CDR3 runs 17 residues. V gave up 3 bases and J gave up 2 bases, with 18 bases separating them. Germline-derived CDR1 and CDR2 are SGHTA and FQGNSA.

This clonotype was picked up a small number of times. The V gene is TRBV29-1, the J gene TRBJ1-1; D might be TRBD1 (5 bases). In germline, CDR1 is SQVTM, CDR2 ANQGSEA. The length of the CDR3 is 13 residues. Between the trimmed V and J ends, which lost 5 bases and 1 base, there was a span of 11 bases. The CDR3, as DNA: TGCAGCGTTTTGCAGGGCAGGAACACTGAAGCTTTCTTT. Its translation: CSVLQGRNTEAFF. Supplemented by reference TRBV29-1 and TRBJ1-1, the full variable domain reads SAVISQKPSRDICQRGTSLTIQCQVDSQVTMMFWYRQQPGQSLTLIATANQGSEATYESGFVIDKFPISRPNLTFSTLTVSNMSPEDSSIYLCSVLQGRNTEAFFGQGTRLTVV.

This clonotype was observed at least ten times. V and J are TRBV20-1 and TRBJ1-1; no reliable D call. The germline V gene has CDR1 DFQATT and CDR2 SNEGSKA (reference sequence). Between the trimmed V and J ends, which lost 6 bases and 4 bases, there was a span of 15 bases. This CDR3 has 13 residues. The CDR3 DNA is TGCAGTGCGAAAGGGTGGGAGGGCACTGAAGCTTTCTTT. As protein: CSAKGWEGTEAFF.

In its sample, this clonotype was seen a few times. This chain joins TRBV10-3 and TRBJ2-3; D might be TRBD1 or TRBD2, each matching 6 bases. The CDR3 consists of 15 residues. Germline values: CDR1 ENHRY, CDR2 SYGVKD. Trimming took 0 bases from V and 5 from J, leaving 12 bases between them. The CDR3 region is CAISESTGAGDTQYF. Here the CDR3 DNA reads TGTGCCATCAGTGAGTCGACGGGGGCCGGAGATACGCAGTATTTT.

This clonotype was detected ten times or more. Written as DNA, the CDR3 is TGCAGCGTTGAGGAGGGGGCCTACAATGAGCAGTTCTTC. It is translated as CSVEEGAYNEQFF. V is TRBV29-1 and J is TRBJ2-1; D may match TRBD1 or TRBD2 (6 bases each). With 3 bases removed from V and 2 bases from J, the gap between germline ends came to 8 bases. Germline CDR1 SQVTM, CDR2 ANQGSEA. The CDR3 has 13 residues.